This T cell receptor beta chain is drawn from a study of low-dose radiotherapy and immunotherapy resistance in tumors. About the research overall: Cohort 1 was treated with 0.5 Gy per fraction at 2-week intervals, amounting to 6.5 Gy overall. A total of 13 Gy over 26 weeks was given to Cohort 2 as 1 Gy per fraction every two weeks. Aspirin 300 mg was given orally each day for four cycles from cycle 1 day 1.

Noted time point: before trial treatment. Germline V gene data show CDR1 as MDHEN and CDR2 as SYDVKM. J was trimmed by 0 bases and V by 5 bases; bases with no gene match: 3. CDR3 length: 14 amino acids. This clonotype was detected many times. First-strand cDNA relied on TRAV- and TRBV-specific primers spanning alpha and beta chains. For amplifying TCRs, the PCR ran for around 20 cycles with Phusion, which was used together with a constant-region primer and the adapter on the V primers. In vitro transcription served to amplify the isolated mRNA. TCRdb analysed the reads with MiXCR anew, one entry per CDR3 protein. The sample lists 55,000 to 65,000 distinct CDR3 sequences, 26% occurring once.

The clonotype comes from a male donor with rectosigmoid adenocarcinoma. The rearrangement uses TRBV28 and TRBJ1-1; 7 positions agree with TRBD1. This sample comprised PBMCs, obtained before treatment. Written as DNA, the CDR3 is TGTGCCAGCAGTGTGACAGGGCTGAACACTGAAGCTTTCTTT. Amino acid sequence: CASSVTGLNTEAFF.